These T cell receptor beta chains were read from a single sample in a study of blood T cell repertoires in COVID-19. Method: immunoSEQ multiplex PCR; TCRdb's copy keeps in-frame clones and lacks some. The sample consists of tens of thousands of clones, about 91% of them appearing once. Specimen: peripheral blood. Receptors originate from a human donor with active COVID-19. The donor label of this sample is uncertain. CDR3s include the opening cysteine and the closing phenylalanine or tryptophan. The D gene is left open where the match is weak. Size tells how often a clone was seen (once, few, many) or the class of an expanded clone, and some rows leave it out.

d_call	j_call	v_call	clone_size	cdr3_nt	cdr3_aa
TRBD1	TRBJ1-1	TRBV5-1	-	TGCGCCAGCAGCCCCAGGACAGGGGAGGACACTGAAGCTTTCTTT	CASSPRTGEDTEAFF
-	TRBJ2-7	TRBV5-1	-	TGCGCCAGCAGCGCCCGGGGTGGCAATTCCTACGAGCAGTACTTC	CASSARGGNSYEQYF
-	TRBJ2-1	TRBV19	-	TGTGCCAGTAGTCCAGGAGGGGGGGCAGACAATGAGCAGTTCTTC	CASSPGGGADNEQFF
TRBD1	TRBJ1-1	TRBV18	once	TGTGCCAGCTCTCCCGGGACAGAGGTGAGAAAAGCTTTCTTT	CASSPGTEVRKAFF
-	TRBJ2-5	TRBV15	once	TGTGCCACCAGCGAACTACCGGGACTGCAAGAGACCCAGTACTTC	CATSELPGLQETQYF
-	TRBJ2-3	TRBV19	-	TGTGCCAGTAGTATAGCCCAAACAGATACGCAGTATTTT	CASSIAQTDTQYF
-	TRBJ1-2	TRBV28	-	TGTGCCAGCAGCAAGGACAGCGCCTTAGCTAACTATGGCTACACCTTC	CASSKDSALANYGYTF
TRBD2	TRBJ2-1	TRBV11-2	-	TGTGCCAGCAGCTTAGCCCCCCAGCGGGGGGGCTTATTCAATGAGCAGTTCTTC	CASSLAPQRGGLFNEQFF
TRBD1	TRBJ1-2	TRBV15	-	TGTGCCACCAGCCCCGAGACAGGGTCGCTCTATGGCTACACCTTC	CATSPETGSLYGYTF
TRBD1	TRBJ1-6	TRBV24-1	-	TGTGCCACCAGTGAGTCCTCAGGAAACAGGGGAAGTAATTCACCCCTCCACTTT	CATSESSGNRGSNSPLHF
TRBD2	TRBJ2-1	TRBV12-5	-	TGTGCTAGTGCCAAGACTAGCGGGGGGTACAATGAGCAGTTCTTC	CASAKTSGGYNEQFF
-	TRBJ2-7	TRBV11-1	-	TGTGCCAGCAGCTTCATGACGGCCGAGGTGTTCGAGCAGTACTTC	CASSFMTAEVFEQYF
TRBD1	TRBJ2-7	TRBV28	-	TGTGCCAGCAGTTTGGGTTTAGGACAGGGGGAAGAGCAGTACTTC	CASSLGLGQGEEQYF
-	TRBJ1-3	TRBV4-1	-	TGCGCCAGCAGCCAAGACCCCAAGGGACACTCTGGAAACACCATATATTTT	CASSQDPKGHSGNTIYF
-	TRBJ2-7	TRBV7-2	-	TGTGCCAGCAGCTTAGGTGGCGGGGTGGCCTACGAGCAGTACTTC	CASSLGGGVAYEQYF
-	TRBJ2-2	TRBV5-6	-	TGTGCCAGCAGCTTAGGGTTACGGGGATCAAGTGGGGAGCTGTTTTTT	CASSLGLRGSSGELFF
-	TRBJ2-7	TRBV5-4	-	TGTGCCAGCAGCTTGGACAGGTCTAGCGAGCAGTACTTC	CASSLDRSSEQYF
-	TRBJ2-5	TRBV3-1/TRBV3-2	-	TGTGCCAGCAGCCTGGGGGCTTCGGAAGGGACCCAGTACTTC	CASSLGASEGTQYF
-	TRBJ2-7	TRBV6-6	-	TGTGCCAGCACCTCAACAGGGATCGAGCAGTACTTC	CASTSTGIEQYF
TRBD2	TRBJ2-2	TRBV7-7	once	TGTGCGAGCCGACTAGCGGGGAGCGGGGAGCTGTTTTTT	CASRLAGSGELFF
TRBD2	TRBJ2-1	TRBV7-8	-	TGTGCCAGCAGCTTAATAGCGGGGGCGAACAATGAGCAGTTCTTC	CASSLIAGANNEQFF
TRBD1	TRBJ1-5	TRBV3-1/TRBV3-2	-	TGTGCCAGCAGCCGGGGACAGGGGACCAATCAGCCCCAGCATTTT	CASSRGQGTNQPQHF
TRBD1	TRBJ2-7	TRBV7-3	once	TGTGCCAGCAGCTTAAATGGCCCAGGGGGTTTCGAGCAGTACTTC	CASSLNGPGGFEQYF
TRBD1	TRBJ2-7	TRBV6-5	-	TGTGCCAGCAGGGACGGACAGGGGGCGTACGAGCAGTACTTC	CASRDGQGAYEQYF
-	TRBJ1-1	TRBV4-1	-	TGCGCCAGCACCTTAAATGGAGGGGCCCCGCAGGTTACTGAAGCTTTCTTT	CASTLNGGAPQVTEAFF
-	TRBJ2-5	TRBV5-4	-	TGTGCCAGCAGATCGGACTTCACCGAAGAGACCCAGTACTTC	CASRSDFTEETQYF
-	TRBJ2-3	TRBV4-3	-	TGCGCCAGCAGCCCGATGGCGGGATTCACAGATACGCAGTATTTT	CASSPMAGFTDTQYF
TRBD2	TRBJ2-3	TRBV7-2	-	TGTGCCAGCAGCTTAGGCCCTCTAGCGGGGGACACAGATACGCAGTATTTT	CASSLGPLAGDTDTQYF
-	TRBJ2-3	TRBV4-3	-	TGCGCCAGCAGCCAGAGGCGGGCCCGAGGCGCAGGAACCACGGATACGCAGTATTTT	CASSQRRARGAGTTDTQYF
-	TRBJ1-5	TRBV6-1	-	TGTGCCAGCAGTGAAGGGGCTTTTGGGGGGTTCGGCCAGCATTTT	CASSEGAFGGFGQHF
TRBD1	TRBJ2-7	TRBV3-1/TRBV3-2	-	TGTGCCAGCAGCCAACCCGGGACAGGGGATTTGGGAAAGCAGTACTTC	CASSQPGTGDLGKQYF
-	TRBJ2-1	TRBV15	-	TGTGCCACCAGCAGAGATGACAGCTACAATGAGCAGTTCTTC	CATSRDDSYNEQFF
TRBD2	TRBJ2-1	TRBV13	-	TGTGCCAGCAGCCTGGGACTAGCGGGGGGGAATGAGCAGTTCTTC	CASSLGLAGGNEQFF
TRBD1	TRBJ1-2	TRBV5-1	few	TGCGCCAGCAGCCGTACCTCCGGGACAGGAGGAGCCTATGGCTACACCTTC	CASSRTSGTGGAYGYTF
-	TRBJ2-7	TRBV28	-	TGTGCCAGCAGTTTCTCAGGGCCTCGCTCCTACGAGCAGTACTTC	CASSFSGPRSYEQYF
TRBD1	TRBJ1-2	TRBV12-5	-	TGTGCTAGTGGTTTGGGGCAGGGGGCCGGTGGCTACACCTTC	CASGLGQGAGGYTF
-	TRBJ2-3	TRBV3-1/TRBV3-2	-	TGTGCCAGCAGCCCTAGGGCGGGACAGCTAACAGATACGCAGTATTTT	CASSPRAGQLTDTQYF
TRBD2	TRBJ2-3	TRBV6-5	-	TGTGCCAGCAGTTTGAGCGGGGGATCCGAGTTGGATACGCAGTATTTT	CASSLSGGSELDTQYF
-	TRBJ1-5	TRBV19	-	TGTGCCAGTACCCCAGGGCTCTTAGATCAGCCCCAGCATTTT	CASTPGLLDQPQHF
-	TRBJ1-6	TRBV5-1	-	TGCGCCAGCAGCTTGGTTCCGGTACTATATAATTCACCCCTCCACTTT	CASSLVPVLYNSPLHF
-	TRBJ1-6	TRBV9	-	TGTGCCAGCAGCGTCGGCCAGGGATCTTCACCCCTCCACTTT	CASSVGQGSSPLHF
-	TRBJ2-2	TRBV3-1/TRBV3-2	-	TGTGCCAGCAGCCCCCTTACCGGGGAGCTGTTTTTT	CASSPLTGELFF
TRBD2	TRBJ2-1	TRBV14	-	TGTGCCAGCAGCCCGTCGGTAGCGGGGGGGCCGTTCTTC	CASSPSVAGGPFF
TRBD1	TRBJ2-7	TRBV6-5	-	TGTGCCAGCCGACAGGGTAATAACTACGAGCAGTACTTC	CASRQGNNYEQYF
-	TRBJ1-1	TRBV6-5	-	TGTGCCAGCAGTTCTCAGGGGACGATGGGCACTGAAGCTTTCTTT	CASSSQGTMGTEAFF
-	TRBJ2-1	TRBV24-1	-	TGTGCCACCAGTGATATTGAGAGTCAACTTGACAATGAGCAGTTCTTC	CATSDIESQLDNEQFF
TRBD1	TRBJ2-7	TRBV19	-	TGTGCCAGCAGTATAGCCCCGGGGACAGGGCGAACCTACGAGCAGTACTTC	CASSIAPGTGRTYEQYF
-	TRBJ1-2	TRBV19	-	TGTGCCAGTAGTATAGTTCAGGGGCTGGTGAGCTATGGCTACACCTTC	CASSIVQGLVSYGYTF
TRBD1	TRBJ1-1	TRBV18	-	TGTGCCAGCTCACCTGGAAGGGACAGGGGGTTACATTACTTGAACACTGAAGCTTTCTTT	CASSPGRDRGLHYLNTEAFF
TRBD1	TRBJ2-7	TRBV27	-	TGTGCCAGCAGGCCTCCGGGACAGGGGGCGGTCGAGCAGTACTTC	CASRPPGQGAVEQYF
-	TRBJ1-6	TRBV6-5	few	TGTGCCAGCGTGGGTGGAGGCGTCTCACCCCTCCACTTT	CASVGGGVSPLHF
TRBD1	TRBJ2-7	TRBV19	-	TGTGCCAGTAGTGAATTCGGGGACAGGGAATCCTACGAGCAGTACTTC	CASSEFGDRESYEQYF
TRBD1	TRBJ1-3	TRBV7-2	-	TGTGCCAGCAGCTTAAGGGACAGGGGAGACACCATATATTTT	CASSLRDRGDTIYF
-	TRBJ1-3	TRBV7-6	-	TGTGCCAGCAGCTCTGCAGGTGGCTCTGGAAACACCATATATTTT	CASSSAGGSGNTIYF
-	TRBJ2-1	TRBV6-2/TRBV6-3	few	TGTGCCAGCAGTTACCCCCGAGAGAGCAATGAGCAGTTCTTC	CASSYPRESNEQFF
TRBD2	TRBJ2-1	TRBV29-1	-	TGCAGCGTTGTCGGGGGGGCCAATGAGCAGTTCTTC	CSVVGGANEQFF
-	TRBJ1-5	TRBV6-5	-	TGTGCCAGCACCGAGGACAGTTGGCAGCCCCAGCATTTT	CASTEDSWQPQHF